The sequence of this T cell receptor (beta chain) was determined in a study of control samples from healthy donors and cancer patients. The V gene lost 4 bases and the J gene lost 1 base, with 11 bases spanning the gap. The CDR3 is 14 residues long. Germline lookup yields CDR1 SGHRS and CDR2 YFSETQ. Profiled with immunoSEQ multiplex PCR; TCRdb holds only in-frame clones, not every one. The sample contains 110,000 or so clones, about four fifths of which appear only once. A few counts support this clone. The source is a woman aged 45 to 65 in good health. The sample comprised blood. The rearrangement links TRBV5-1 to TRBJ2-5; TRBD2 might be the D (5 bases). CDR3 in DNA: TGCGCCAGCAGCGGACTCGGAATCCAAGAGACCCAGTACTTC. Translating gives CASSGLGIQETQYF.